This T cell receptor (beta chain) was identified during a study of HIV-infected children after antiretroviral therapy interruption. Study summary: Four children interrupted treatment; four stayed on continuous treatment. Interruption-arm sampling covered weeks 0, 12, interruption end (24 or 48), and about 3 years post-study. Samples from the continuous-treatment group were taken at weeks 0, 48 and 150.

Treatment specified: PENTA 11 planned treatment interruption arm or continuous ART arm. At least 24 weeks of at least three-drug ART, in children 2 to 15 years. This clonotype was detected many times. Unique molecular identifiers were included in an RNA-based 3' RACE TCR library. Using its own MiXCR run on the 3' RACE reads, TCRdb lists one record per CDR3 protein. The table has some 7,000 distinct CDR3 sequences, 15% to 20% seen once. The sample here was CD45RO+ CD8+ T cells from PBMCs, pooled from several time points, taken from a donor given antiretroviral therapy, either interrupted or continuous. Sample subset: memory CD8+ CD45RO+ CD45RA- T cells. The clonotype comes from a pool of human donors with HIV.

The CDR3 spells CASTYRQGIYNEQFF. The CDR3, as DNA: TGTGCCAGCACTTATCGACAGGGTATCTACAATGAGCAGTTCTTC. This chain uses TRBV2 with TRBJ2-1; 7 positions agree with TRBD1. V lost 7 bases to trimming and J lost 3 bases; unmatched junction nucleotides: 9. Germline CDR1 is SNHLY and CDR2 is FYNNEI. The CDR3 runs to 15 residues. The whole variable domain, remainder taken from reference TRBV2 and TRBJ2-1, is EPEVTQTPSHQVTQMGQEVILRCVPISNHLYFYWYRQILGQKVEFLVSFYNNEISEKSEIFDDQFSVERPDGSNFTLKIRSTKLEDSAMYFCASTYRQGIYNEQFFGPGTRLTVL.